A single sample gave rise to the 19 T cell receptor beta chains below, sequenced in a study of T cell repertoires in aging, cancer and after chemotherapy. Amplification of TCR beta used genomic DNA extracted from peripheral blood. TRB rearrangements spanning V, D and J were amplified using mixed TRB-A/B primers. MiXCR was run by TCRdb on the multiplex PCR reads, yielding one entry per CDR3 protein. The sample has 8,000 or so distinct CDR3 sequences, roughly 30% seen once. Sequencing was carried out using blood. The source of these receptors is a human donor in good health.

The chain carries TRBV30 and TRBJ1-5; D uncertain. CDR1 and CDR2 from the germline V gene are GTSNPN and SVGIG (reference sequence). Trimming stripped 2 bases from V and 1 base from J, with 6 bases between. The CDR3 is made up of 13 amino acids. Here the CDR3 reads CAWSLSSNQPQHF. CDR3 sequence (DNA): TGTGCCTGGAGTCTTAGCAGCAATCAGCCCCAGCATTTT.

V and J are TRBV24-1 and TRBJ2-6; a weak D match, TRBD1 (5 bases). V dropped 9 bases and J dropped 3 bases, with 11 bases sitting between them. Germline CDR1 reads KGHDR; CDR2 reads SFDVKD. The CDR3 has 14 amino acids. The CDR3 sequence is CATGDSLGANVLTF. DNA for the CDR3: TGTGCCACCGGAGACAGCCTTGGGGCCAACGTCCTGACTTTC.

Here the CDR3 DNA reads TGTGCCAGCAGCTACTCAAGGGGGCCAATAATATATGAGCAGTTCTTC. Its translation is CASSYSRGPIIYEQFF. The chain recombines TRBV6-1 with TRBJ2-1; 7 bases are shared with TRBD1. The CDR3 is 16 residues long. Germline V gene lookup returns CDR1 MNHNS and CDR2 SASEGT. The junction had 16 bases not matched to a gene; V was cut back by 6 bases and J by 8 bases.

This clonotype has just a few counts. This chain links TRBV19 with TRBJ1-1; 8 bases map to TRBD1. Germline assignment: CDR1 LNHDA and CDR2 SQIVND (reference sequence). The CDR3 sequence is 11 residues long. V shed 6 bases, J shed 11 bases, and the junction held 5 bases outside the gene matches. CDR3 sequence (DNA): TGTGCCAGTAGAGACAGGGGAAACGCTTTCTTT. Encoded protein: CASRDRGNAFF.

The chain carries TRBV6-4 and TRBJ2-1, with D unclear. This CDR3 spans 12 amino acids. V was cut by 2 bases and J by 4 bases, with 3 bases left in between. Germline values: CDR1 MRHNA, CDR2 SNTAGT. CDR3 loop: CASSDRYNEQFF. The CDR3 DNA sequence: TGTGCCAGCAGTGACAGGTACAATGAGCAGTTCTTC.

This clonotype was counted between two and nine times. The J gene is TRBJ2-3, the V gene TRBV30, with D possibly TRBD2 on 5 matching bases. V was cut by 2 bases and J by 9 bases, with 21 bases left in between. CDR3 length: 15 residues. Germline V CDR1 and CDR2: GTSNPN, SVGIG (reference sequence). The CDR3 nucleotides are TGTGCCTGGAGTACGGTCGGCGGCCGGACGGGAACGCAGTATTTT. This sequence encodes CAWSTVGGRTGTQYF. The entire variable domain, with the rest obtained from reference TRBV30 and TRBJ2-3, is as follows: SQTIHQWPATLVQPVGSPLSLECTVEGTSNPNLYWYRQAAGRGLQLLFYSVGIGQISSEVPQNLSASRPQDRQFILSSKKLLLSDSGFYLCAWSTVGGRTGTQYFGPGTRLTVL.

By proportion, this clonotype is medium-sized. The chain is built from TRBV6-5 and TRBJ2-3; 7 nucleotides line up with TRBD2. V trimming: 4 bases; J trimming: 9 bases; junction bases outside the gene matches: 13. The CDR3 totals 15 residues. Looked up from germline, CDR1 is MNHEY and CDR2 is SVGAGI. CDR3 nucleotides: TGTGCCAGCAGTTCCTTGGCGGGCGGGGAGGGAACGCAGTATTTT. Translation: CASSSLAGGEGTQYF.

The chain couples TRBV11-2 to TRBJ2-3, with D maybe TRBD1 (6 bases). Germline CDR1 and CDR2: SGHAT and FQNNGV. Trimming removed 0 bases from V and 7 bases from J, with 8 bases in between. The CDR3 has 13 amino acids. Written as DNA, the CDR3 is TGTGCCAGCAGCTTAGATAGGGGGTATACGCAGTATTTT. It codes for CASSLDRGYTQYF.

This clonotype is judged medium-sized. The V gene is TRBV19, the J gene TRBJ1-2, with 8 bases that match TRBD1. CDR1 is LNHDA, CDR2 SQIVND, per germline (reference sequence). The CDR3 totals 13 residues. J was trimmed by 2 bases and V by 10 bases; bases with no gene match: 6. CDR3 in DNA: TGTGCCACCAGGGGGCAGATCAACTATGGCTACACCTTC. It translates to CATRGQINYGYTF.

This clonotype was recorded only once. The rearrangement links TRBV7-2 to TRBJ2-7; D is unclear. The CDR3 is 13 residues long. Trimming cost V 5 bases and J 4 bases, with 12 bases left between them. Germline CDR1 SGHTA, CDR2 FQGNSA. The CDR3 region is CASSHTWDYEQYF. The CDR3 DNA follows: TGTGCCAGCAGCCATACATGGGATTACGAGCAGTACTTC.

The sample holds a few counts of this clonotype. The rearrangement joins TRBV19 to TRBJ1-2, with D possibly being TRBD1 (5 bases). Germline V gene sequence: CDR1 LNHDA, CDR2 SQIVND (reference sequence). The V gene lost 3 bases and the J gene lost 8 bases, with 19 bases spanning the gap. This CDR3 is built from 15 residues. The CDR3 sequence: CASSIWDGDIRGYTF. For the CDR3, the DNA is TGTGCCAGTAGTATTTGGGACGGAGATATAAGAGGCTACACCTTC.

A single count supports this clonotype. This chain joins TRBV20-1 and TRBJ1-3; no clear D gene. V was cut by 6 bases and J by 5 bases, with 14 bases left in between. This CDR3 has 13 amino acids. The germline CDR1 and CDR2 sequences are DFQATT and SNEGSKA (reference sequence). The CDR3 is CSAPHTLRNTIYF. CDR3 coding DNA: TGCAGTGCCCCTCACACCTTACGAAACACCATATATTTT.

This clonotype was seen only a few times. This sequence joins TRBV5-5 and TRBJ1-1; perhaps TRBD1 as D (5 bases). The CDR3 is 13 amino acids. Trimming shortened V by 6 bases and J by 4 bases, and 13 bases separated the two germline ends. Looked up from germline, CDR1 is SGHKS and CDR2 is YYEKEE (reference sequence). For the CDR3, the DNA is TGTGCCAGCACCAAAGAGACAGCCACTGAAGCTTTCTTT. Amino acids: CASTKETATEAFF.

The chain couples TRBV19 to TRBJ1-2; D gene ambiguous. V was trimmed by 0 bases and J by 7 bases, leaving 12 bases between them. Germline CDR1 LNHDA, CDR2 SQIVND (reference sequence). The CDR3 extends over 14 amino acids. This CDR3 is CASSIEANILGYTF. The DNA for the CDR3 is TGTGCCAGTAGTATAGAGGCCAATATCCTTGGCTACACCTTC.

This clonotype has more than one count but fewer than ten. CDR3: CASILSGGAYNEQFF. The CDR3, as DNA: TGTGCCAGCATCCTTAGCGGGGGGGCCTACAATGAGCAGTTCTTC. V is TRBV6-5 and J is TRBJ2-1; 11 bases line up with TRBD2. With V trimmed by 7 bases and J by 2 bases, 4 bases remained unmatched. Germline V gene data show CDR1 as MNHEY and CDR2 as SVGAGI. The CDR3 is 15 residues long.

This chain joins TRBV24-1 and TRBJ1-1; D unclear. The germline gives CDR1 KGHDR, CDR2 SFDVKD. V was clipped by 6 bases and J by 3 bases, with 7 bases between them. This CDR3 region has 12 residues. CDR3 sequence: CATSNGHTEAFF. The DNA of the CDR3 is TGTGCCACCAGTAATGGGCACACTGAAGCTTTCTTT.

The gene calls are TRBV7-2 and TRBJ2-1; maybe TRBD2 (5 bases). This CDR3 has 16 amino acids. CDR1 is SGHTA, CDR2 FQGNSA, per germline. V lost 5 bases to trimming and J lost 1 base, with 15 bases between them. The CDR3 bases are TGTGCCAGCAGCAATCCACCACTAGGTTCCTACAATGAGCAGTTCTTC. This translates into CASSNPPLGSYNEQFF.

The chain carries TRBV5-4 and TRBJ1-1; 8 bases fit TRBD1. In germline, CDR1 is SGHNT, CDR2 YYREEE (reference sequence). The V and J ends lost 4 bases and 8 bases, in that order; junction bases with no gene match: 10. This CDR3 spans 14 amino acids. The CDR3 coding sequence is TGTGCCAGCAGCCCCGGGACAGGTGGAGTAGAAGCTTTCTTT. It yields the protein CASSPGTGGVEAFF.

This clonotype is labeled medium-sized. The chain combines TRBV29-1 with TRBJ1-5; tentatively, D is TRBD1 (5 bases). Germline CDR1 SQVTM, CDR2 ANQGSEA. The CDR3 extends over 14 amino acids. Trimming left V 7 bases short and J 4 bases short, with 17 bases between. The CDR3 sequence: CSALTDTSNQPQHF. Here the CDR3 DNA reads TGCAGCGCTCTGACAGATACCTCGAATCAGCCCCAGCATTTT.